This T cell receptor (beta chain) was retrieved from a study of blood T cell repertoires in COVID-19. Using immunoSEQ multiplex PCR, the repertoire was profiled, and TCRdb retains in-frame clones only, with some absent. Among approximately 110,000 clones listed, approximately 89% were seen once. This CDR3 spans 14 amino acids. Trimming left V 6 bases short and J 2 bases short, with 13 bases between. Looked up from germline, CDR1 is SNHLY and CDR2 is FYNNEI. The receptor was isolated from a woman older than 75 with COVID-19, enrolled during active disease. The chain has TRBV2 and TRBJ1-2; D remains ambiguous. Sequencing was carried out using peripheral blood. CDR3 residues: CASSEIVSNYGYTF. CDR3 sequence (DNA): TGTGCCAGCAGCGAAATCGTGTCGAACTATGGCTACACCTTC.